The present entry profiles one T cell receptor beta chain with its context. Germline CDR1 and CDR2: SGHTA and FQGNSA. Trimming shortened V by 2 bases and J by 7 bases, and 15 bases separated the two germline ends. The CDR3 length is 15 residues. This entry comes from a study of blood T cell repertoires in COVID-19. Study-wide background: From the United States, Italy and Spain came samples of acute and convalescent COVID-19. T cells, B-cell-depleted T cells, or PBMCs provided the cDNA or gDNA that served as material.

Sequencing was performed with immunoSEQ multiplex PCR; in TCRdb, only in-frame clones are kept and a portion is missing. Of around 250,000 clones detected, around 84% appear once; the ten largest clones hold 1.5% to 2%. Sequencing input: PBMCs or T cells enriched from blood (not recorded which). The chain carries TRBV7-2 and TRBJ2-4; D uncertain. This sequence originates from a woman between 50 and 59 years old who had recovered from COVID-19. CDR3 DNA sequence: TGTGCCAGCAGCTTACGGTCTGGTATCTCGAACATTCAGTACTTC. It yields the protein CASSLRSGISNIQYF. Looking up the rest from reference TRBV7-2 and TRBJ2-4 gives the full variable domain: GAGVSQSPSNKVTEKGKDVELRCDPISGHTALYWYRQSLGQGLEFLIYFQGNSAPDKSGLPSDRFSAERTGGSVSTLTIQRTQQEDSAVYLCASSLRSGISNIQYFGAGTRLSVL.